Each of the 30 T cell receptor beta chains below was sequenced from the same sample in a study of OX40 agonist ivuxolimab in advanced cancers. Library prep was done by the immunoSEQ multiplex PCR assay. TCRdb re-hosts the immuneACCESS table, in-frame sequences only. Its copies lack some clones; in the studies checked, an unresolved V gene accounts for under half of them, and the cause for the rest is not known. The sample contains roughly 75,000 clones, around 88% of them found a single time. The biggest ten clones account for around 0.76% of the sample. The source material was CD4+ or CD8+ T cells sorted from blood, sampled in a trial of the OX40 agonist ivuxolimab. Receptors were obtained from an adult with an advanced solid tumor such as melanoma, head and neck, liver or kidney cancer.

As to this clone: This same CDR3 is encoded by further DNA sequences in the sample. V and J are TRBV19 and TRBJ1-5, with a tentative D call TRBD1 (6 bases). The CDR3 loop spans 15 amino acids. V was cut by 4 bases and J by 7 bases, with 17 bases left in between. Germline V gene data show CDR1 as LNHDA and CDR2 as SQIVND (reference sequence). This CDR3 reads CASSTPTGGNQPQHF. CDR3 nucleotide sequence: TGTGCCAGTAGTACCCCGACAGGTGGAAACCAGCCCCAGCATTTT.

The rearrangement joins TRBV5-1 to TRBJ2-3, with 9 positions matching TRBD2. The length of the CDR3 is 16 residues. V dropped 2 bases and J dropped 2; count of bases not matched to a gene: 6. The germline CDR1 and CDR2 sequences are SGHRS and YFSETQ. Written as DNA, the CDR3 is TGCGCCAGCAGCTTCGATAGCGGGGGCCTCACAGATACGCAGTATTTT. This codes for CASSFDSGGLTDTQYF.

The chain couples TRBV9 to TRBJ2-7; a weak D match, TRBD2 (5 bases). Trimming pared 3 bases from V and 5 bases from J, leaving 12 bases between. Looked up from germline, CDR1 is SGDLS and CDR2 is YYNGEE. The CDR3 consists of 13 residues. CDR3 nucleotides: TGTGCCAGCAGCGCCGCTTGGGGAGACGAGCAGTACTTC. Translated: CASSAAWGDEQYF.

Only one count was recorded for this clone. In nucleotides, the CDR3 is TGTGCCAGCAGACCTGACAGGGGGAGCACAGATACGCAGTATTTT. Protein: CASRPDRGSTDTQYF. V gene TRBV2 combines with J gene TRBJ2-3; 9 bases match TRBD1. Germline V gene sequence: CDR1 SNHLY, CDR2 FYNNEI. This CDR3 has 15 amino acids. The trim removed 6 bases at V and 0 bases at J, leaving 4 bases unmatched. Drawing the rest from reference TRBV2 and TRBJ2-3, the complete variable domain is EPEVTQTPSHQVTQMGQEVILRCVPISNHLYFYWYRQILGQKVEFLVSFYNNEISEKSEIFDDQFSVERPDGSNFTLKIRSTKLEDSAMYFCASRPDRGSTDTQYFGPGTRLTVL.

This chain joins TRBV6-5 and TRBJ2-7; no reliable D call. The germline CDR1 and CDR2 sequences are MNHEY and SVGAGI. Deletions cut 7 bases from V and 1 base from J, with 8 bases between. The CDR3 spans 12 residues. The CDR3: CASTGGSYEQYF. CDR3 DNA: TGTGCCAGCACCGGCGGATCCTACGAGCAGTACTTC.

The chain links TRBV27 to TRBJ2-3, with D tentatively TRBD1 (5 bases). Trimming took off 6 bases at V and 7 bases at J, with 17 bases between the two ends. CDR1 is MNHEY and CDR2 is SMNVEV in the germline V gene (reference sequence). The CDR3 has 14 residues. CDR3 residues: CASSPLADTNTQYF. The CDR3 DNA reads TGTGCCAGCAGCCCCCTCGCGGACACGAATACGCAGTATTTT.

J is TRBJ2-7 and V is TRBV5-4; D is possibly TRBD1 (5 bases). The germline V gene has CDR1 SGHNT and CDR2 YYREEE (reference sequence). The CDR3 length is 13 residues. With 0 bases removed from V and 3 bases from J, the gap between germline ends came to 7 bases. The CDR3 loop reads CASSLGGLYEQYF. Here the CDR3 DNA reads TGTGCCAGCAGCTTGGGGGGCCTCTACGAGCAGTACTTC.

The chain is built from TRBV25-1 and TRBJ2-7, with a possible D match to TRBD2 (6 bases). Looked up from germline, CDR1 is MGHDK and CDR2 is SYGVNS. V shed 3 bases and J shed 0 bases, with 6 bases lying between them. The CDR3 sequence is 13 residues long. The CDR3 region is CASSDGGSYEQYF. Written as DNA, the CDR3 is TGTGCCAGCAGTGACGGGGGCTCCTACGAGCAGTACTTC.

The chain employs TRBV19 and TRBJ1-6; possible D gene TRBD1, 5 bases. Trimming removed 6 bases at V and 5 bases at J, with 20 bases between. The CDR3 runs to 17 residues. From germline, CDR1 is LNHDA and CDR2 SQIVND (reference sequence). In nucleotides, the CDR3 is TGTGCCAGTAGGTCTCCCCGGGACGGAGAAAATAATTCACCCCTCCACTTT. Translating it yields CASRSPRDGENNSPLHF.

The V gene is TRBV5-6, the J gene TRBJ1-2, with D tentatively TRBD1 (5 bases). This CDR3 comprises 13 residues. The V gene's germline CDR1 is SGHDT and CDR2 YYEEEE. Trimming shortened V by 4 bases and J by 2 bases, and 9 bases separated the two germline ends. The CDR3 here is CASSSRGNYGYTF. CDR3 DNA: TGTGCCAGCAGCAGTCGGGGGAACTATGGCTACACCTTC. The full variable domain, its missing parts supplied by reference TRBV5-6 and TRBJ1-2, is DAGVTQSPTHLIKTRGQQVTLRCSPKSGHDTVSWYQQALGQGPQFIFQYYEEEERQRGNFPDRFSGHQFPNYSSELNVNALLLGDSALYLCASSSRGNYGYTFGSGTRLTVV.

The gene calls are TRBV12-5 and TRBJ2-1, with unresolved D. The CDR3 has 8 amino acids. Per the germline V gene, CDR1 is LGHNT and CDR2 is FRNRAP. The V and J ends lost 7 bases and 15 bases respectively, with 7 bases between them. The CDR3 spells CASAFGFF. In DNA, the CDR3 is TGTGCTAGTGCGTTCGGGTTCTTC.

This clone was counted once. V is TRBV5-4 and J is TRBJ2-7, with a tentative D call TRBD1 (6 bases). In germline, CDR1 is SGHNT, CDR2 YYREEE (reference sequence). The length of the CDR3 is 13 residues. The V end lost 4 bases, the J end lost 0 bases, and 8 bases lay between the germline ends. CDR3 amino acids: CASSLQGSYEQYF. The CDR3 coding sequence is TGTGCCAGCAGCCTACAGGGCTCCTACGAGCAGTACTTC.

The chain recombines TRBV5-1 with TRBJ1-6, with 9 bases identical to TRBD1. The CDR3 is made up of 16 amino acids. Trimming cost V 4 bases and J 7 bases; bases outside gene matches: 9. In germline, CDR1 is SGHRS, CDR2 YFSETQ. The CDR3 sequence: CASSPEGQGRNSPLHF. CDR3 nucleotides: TGCGCCAGCAGCCCTGAAGGACAGGGGCGGAATTCACCCCTCCACTTT.

The chain uses TRBV5-1 and TRBJ2-5, with a tentative D call TRBD2 (5 bases). CDR1 SGHRS and CDR2 YFSETQ come from the germline V gene. The CDR3 length is 15 residues. V was cut by 4 bases and J by 2 bases, with 15 bases left in between. CDR3 loop: CASSQTGGGQETQYF. The CDR3 nucleotides read TGCGCCAGCAGCCAGACCGGCGGAGGACAAGAGACCCAGTACTTC.

The rearrangement links TRBV9 to TRBJ2-3; TRBD2 might be the D (6 bases). This CDR3 has 19 amino acids. Deletions cut 0 bases from V and 0 bases from J, with 20 bases between. Germline CDR1 and CDR2: SGDLS and YYNGEE. CDR3 amino acids: CASSVDPRGGLTSTDTQYF. CDR3 nucleotide sequence: TGTGCCAGCAGCGTAGATCCCCGTGGAGGGCTCACTAGCACAGATACGCAGTATTTT.

This clone was seen more than once but under ten times. The chain links TRBV7-9 to TRBJ1-6; no clear D gene. Trimming shortened V by 5 bases and J by 7 bases, and 6 bases separated the two germline ends. The CDR3 loop spans 12 amino acids. Germline V gene sequence: CDR1 SEHNR, CDR2 FQNEAQ (reference sequence). CDR3 amino acids: CASSLPNSPLHF. The CDR3 DNA sequence: TGTGCCAGCAGCCTCCCGAATTCACCCCTCCACTTT.

The V and J genes are TRBV30 and TRBJ1-2, with a weak D call TRBD1 (5 bases). The length of the CDR3 is 15 residues. CDR1 is GTSNPN, CDR2 SVGIG, per germline (reference sequence). Trimming shortened V by 0 bases and J by 4 bases, and 15 bases separated the two germline ends. The CDR3 DNA sequence: TGTGCCTGGAGTGTACAGACGGGACGGGCCTATGGCTACACCTTC. Protein sequence: CAWSVQTGRAYGYTF.

This chain connects TRBV28 to TRBJ2-1; D is unresolved. V gave up 5 bases and J gave up 6 bases, with 5 bases separating them. This CDR3 contains 11 residues. Looked up from germline, CDR1 is MDHEN and CDR2 is SYDVKM. CDR3 amino acids: CASSQLNEQFF. The CDR3 nucleotides read TGTGCCAGCAGTCAGCTCAATGAGCAGTTCTTC. The whole variable domain, remainder taken from reference TRBV28 and TRBJ2-1, is DVKVTQSSRYLVKRTGEKVFLECVQDMDHENMFWYRQDPGLGLRLIYFSYDVKMKEKGDIPEGYSVSREKKERFSLILESASTNQTSMYLCASSQLNEQFFGPGTRLTVL.

The rearrangement uses TRBV29-1 and TRBJ2-1; 7 positions match TRBD2. Germline loops: CDR1 SQVTM, CDR2 ANQGSEA. The CDR3 totals 13 residues. V was pared by 7 bases and J by 1 base, with 4 bases of the junction left unmatched. The CDR3 protein is CSAERGSYNEQFF. Here the CDR3 DNA reads TGCAGCGCCGAGCGGGGTTCCTACAATGAGCAGTTCTTC.

This chain joins TRBV2 and TRBJ2-5, with D perhaps matching TRBD1 or TRBD2 (6 bases each). CDR3 length: 13 amino acids. Trimming removed 8 bases at V and 7 bases at J, with 17 bases between. From germline, CDR1 is SNHLY and CDR2 FYNNEI. This CDR3 is CASARGALGTQYF. The CDR3 DNA reads as TGTGCCAGCGCTAGGGGGGCCCTGGGGACCCAGTACTTC. The full variable domain, completed using reference TRBV2 and TRBJ2-5, is EPEVTQTPSHQVTQMGQEVILRCVPISNHLYFYWYRQILGQKVEFLVSFYNNEISEKSEIFDDQFSVERPDGSNFTLKIRSTKLEDSAMYFCASARGALGTQYFGPGTRLLVL.

V and J are TRBV7-3 and TRBJ2-7; 7 bases line up with TRBD2. The CDR3 runs to 13 residues. Germline loops: CDR1 SGHTA, CDR2 FQGTGA. With 5 bases clipped from V and 2 bases from J, the junction kept 3 bases outside the gene matches. The chain's CDR3 is CASSPSGPYEQYF. In nucleotides, the CDR3 is TGTGCCAGCAGCCCTAGCGGACCCTACGAGCAGTACTTC.

This clone showed up just a few times. The chain links TRBV6-6 to TRBJ2-3, with 7 bases aligning to TRBD2. Germline CDR1 MNHNY, CDR2 SVGAGI (reference sequence). This CDR3 has 13 amino acids. The J segment lost 1 base and the V segment lost 6 bases, leaving 1 base of the junction unmatched. CDR3 sequence: CASSLAGTDTQYF. The CDR3 DNA sequence: TGTGCCAGCAGCCTAGCGGGCACAGATACGCAGTATTTT.

The gene calls are TRBV6-6 and TRBJ1-2; D unclear. Germline CDR1 reads MNHNY; CDR2 reads SVGAGI (reference sequence). The CDR3 loop spans 13 amino acids. Deletions cut 5 bases from V and 10 bases from J, with 17 bases between. The CDR3 bases are TGTGCCAGCAGTCCGACCGACGGGGTCGACTACACCTTC. It specifies CASSPTDGVDYTF.

The chain joins TRBV19 to TRBJ2-1; TRBD1 is a possible D gene (9 bases). V was trimmed by 0 bases and J by 9 bases, leaving 18 bases between them. This CDR3 has 16 amino acids. Germline loops: CDR1 LNHDA, CDR2 SQIVND (reference sequence). The CDR3 region is CASSIEGIAGQGEQFF. Here the CDR3 DNA reads TGTGCCAGTAGTATAGAAGGGATAGCGGGACAGGGTGAGCAGTTCTTC.

The table lists this clone with a count of one. The J gene is TRBJ1-3, the V gene TRBV6-6; D ambiguous. Between the trimmed V and J ends, which lost 7 bases and 4 bases, there was a span of 5 bases. Germline CDR1 MNHNY, CDR2 SVGAGI (reference sequence). The CDR3 totals 11 residues. CDR3 nucleotide sequence: TGTGCCAGCATCCGAGGAAACACCATATATTTT. It is translated as CASIRGNTIYF.

This sequence joins TRBV4-3 and TRBJ2-5, with D possibly matching TRBD2 (5 bases). The CDR3 is 14 amino acids. From germline, CDR1 is LGHNA and CDR2 YSLEER. V lost 0 bases and J 2 bases, leaving 7 bases between the germline ends. The CDR3 spells CASSQDAGQETQYF. The CDR3 DNA follows: TGCGCCAGCAGCCAAGATGCGGGTCAAGAGACCCAGTACTTC.

The chain joins TRBV18 to TRBJ1-4; no clear D. V was shortened by 2 bases and J by 0 bases, with 10 bases between the two germline ends. CDR3 length: 16 residues. From germline, CDR1 is KGHSH and CDR2 LQKENI. The CDR3 DNA reads TGTGCCAGCTCACCAAAGACCCCTGCAACTAATGAAAAACTGTTTTTT. Amino acids: CASSPKTPATNEKLFF.

V gene TRBV5-1 combines with J gene TRBJ2-7; a weak D match, TRBD2 (5 bases). The length of the CDR3 is 15 residues. The V and J ends lost 4 bases and 3 bases respectively, with 17 bases between them. Looked up from germline, CDR1 is SGHRS and CDR2 is YFSETQ. The CDR3 reads CASSPDSLANYEQYF. In nucleotides, the CDR3 is TGCGCCAGCAGCCCAGATTCCCTAGCTAACTACGAGCAGTACTTC.

V usage is TRBV27 and J usage is TRBJ1-1; a possible D gene is TRBD1 (5 bases). This CDR3 is built from 15 residues. Germline-derived CDR1 and CDR2 are MNHEY and SMNVEV (reference sequence). With 8 bases removed from V and 4 bases from J, the gap between germline ends came to 20 bases. CDR3 amino acids: CASVGTWGWGTEAFF. The CDR3 DNA reads TGTGCCAGCGTTGGCACTTGGGGGTGGGGCACTGAAGCTTTCTTT.

The CDR3 DNA sequence: TGCGCCAGCAGCCCCTCAGGGGGATTGGGTCTCGAGCAGTACTTC. It specifies CASSPSGGLGLEQYF. The chain has TRBV4-1 and TRBJ2-7; 7 nucleotides align to TRBD1. V shed 4 bases, J shed 6 bases, and the junction held 12 bases outside the gene matches. The CDR3 sequence is 15 residues long. Germline V gene data show CDR1 as MGHRA and CDR2 as YSYEKL.